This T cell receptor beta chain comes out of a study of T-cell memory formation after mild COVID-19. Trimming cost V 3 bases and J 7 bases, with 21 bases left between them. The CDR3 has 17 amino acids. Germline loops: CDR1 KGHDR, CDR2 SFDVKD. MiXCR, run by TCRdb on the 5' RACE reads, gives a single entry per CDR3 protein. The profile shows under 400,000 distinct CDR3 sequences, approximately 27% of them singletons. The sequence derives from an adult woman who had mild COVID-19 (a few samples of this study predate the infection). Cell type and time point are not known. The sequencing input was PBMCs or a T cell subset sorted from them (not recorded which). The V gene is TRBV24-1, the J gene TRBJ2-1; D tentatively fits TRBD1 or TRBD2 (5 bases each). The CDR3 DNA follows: TGTGCCACCAGTGATCCTGTTCGGGACCCTTCGGGGAATGAGCAGTTCTTC. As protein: CATSDPVRDPSGNEQFF.